The 2 T cell receptor beta chains reported below all come from one sample, sequenced in a study of T cell clones after liver transplantation. Sequencing used immunoSEQ multiplex PCR; TCRdb keeps in-frame clones, though not all of them. The table records approximately 6,300 clones, 79% of them present only once. The sample here was CD8+ T cells from blood, taken 24 months after liver transplant. The receptors stem from a human patient who received a liver transplant. A subset of T cells may come from the graft donor.

V usage is TRBV2 and J usage is TRBJ1-4, with 7 bases lining up with TRBD1. Trimming took 5 bases from V and 6 from J; bases not matched to a gene: 6. The CDR3 totals 14 residues. Germline V gene lookup returns CDR1 SNHLY and CDR2 FYNNEI. CDR3 coding DNA: TGTGCCAGCAGTTCCGACAGGGACTATGAAAAACTGTTTTTT. It codes for CASSSDRDYEKLFF.

CDR3 nucleotides: TGTGCCAGCACGGGGCAGGGGGCGTGGGAGACCCAGTACTTC. Its translation: CASTGQGAWETQYF. The chain combines TRBV28 with TRBJ2-5; 8 nucleotides align to TRBD1. The CDR3 is made up of 14 amino acids. Germline V gene lookup returns CDR1 MDHEN and CDR2 SYDVKM. V was pared by 7 bases and J by 5 bases, with 9 bases of the junction left unmatched. Full variable domain (rest looked up from reference TRBV28 and TRBJ2-5): DVKVTQSSRYLVKRTGEKVFLECVQDMDHENMFWYRQDPGLGLRLIYFSYDVKMKEKGDIPEGYSVSREKKERFSLILESASTNQTSMYLCASTGQGAWETQYFGPGTRLLVL.